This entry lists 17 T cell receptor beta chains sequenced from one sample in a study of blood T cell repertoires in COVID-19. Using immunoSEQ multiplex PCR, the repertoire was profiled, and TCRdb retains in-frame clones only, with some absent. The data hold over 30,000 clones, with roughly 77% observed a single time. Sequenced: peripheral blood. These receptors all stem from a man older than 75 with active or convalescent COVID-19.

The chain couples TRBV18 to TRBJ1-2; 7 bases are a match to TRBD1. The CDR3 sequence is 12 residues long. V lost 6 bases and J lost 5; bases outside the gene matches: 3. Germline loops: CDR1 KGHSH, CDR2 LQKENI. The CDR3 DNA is TGTGCCAGCTCGCAGACAGGGTATGGCTACACCTTC. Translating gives CASSQTGYGYTF.

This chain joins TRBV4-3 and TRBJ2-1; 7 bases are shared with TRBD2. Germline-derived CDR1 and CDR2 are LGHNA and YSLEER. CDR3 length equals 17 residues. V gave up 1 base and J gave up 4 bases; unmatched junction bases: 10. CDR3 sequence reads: CASSQATAGAFYNEQFF. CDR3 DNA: TGCGCCAGCAGCCAAGCAACGGCGGGAGCTTTTTACAATGAGCAGTTCTTC.

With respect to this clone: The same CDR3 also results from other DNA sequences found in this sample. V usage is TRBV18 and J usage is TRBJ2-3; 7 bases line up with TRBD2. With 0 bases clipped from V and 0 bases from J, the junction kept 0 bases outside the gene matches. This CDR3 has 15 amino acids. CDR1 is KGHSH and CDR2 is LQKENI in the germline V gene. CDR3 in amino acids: CASSPPSGSTDTQYF. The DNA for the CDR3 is TGTGCCAGCTCACCACCTAGCGGGAGCACAGATACGCAGTATTTT.

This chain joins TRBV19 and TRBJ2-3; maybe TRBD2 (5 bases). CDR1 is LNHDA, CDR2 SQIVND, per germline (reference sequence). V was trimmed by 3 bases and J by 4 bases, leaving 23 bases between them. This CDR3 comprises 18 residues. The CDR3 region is CASSMFGRRVGVADTQYF. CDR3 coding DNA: TGTGCCAGTAGTATGTTTGGACGGCGGGTCGGTGTCGCAGATACGCAGTATTTT. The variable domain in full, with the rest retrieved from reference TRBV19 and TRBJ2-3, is DGGITQSPKYLFRKEGQNVTLSCEQNLNHDAMYWYRQDPGQGLRLIYYSQIVNDFQKGDIAEGYSVSREKKESFPLTVTSAQKNPTAFYLCASSMFGRRVGVADTQYFGPGTRLTVL.

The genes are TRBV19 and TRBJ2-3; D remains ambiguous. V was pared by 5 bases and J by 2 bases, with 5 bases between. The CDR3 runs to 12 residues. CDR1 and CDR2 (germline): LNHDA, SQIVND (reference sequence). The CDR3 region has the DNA TGTGCCAGTAGTCGCGACACAGATACGCAGTATTTT. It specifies CASSRDTDTQYF.

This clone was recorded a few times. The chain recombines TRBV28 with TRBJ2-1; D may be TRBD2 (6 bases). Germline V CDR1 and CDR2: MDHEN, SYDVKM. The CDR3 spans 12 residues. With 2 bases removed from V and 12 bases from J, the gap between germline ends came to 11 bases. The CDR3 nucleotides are TGTGCCAGCAGTTTAGCGGGAAGGGGGCAGTTCTTC. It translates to CASSLAGRGQFF.

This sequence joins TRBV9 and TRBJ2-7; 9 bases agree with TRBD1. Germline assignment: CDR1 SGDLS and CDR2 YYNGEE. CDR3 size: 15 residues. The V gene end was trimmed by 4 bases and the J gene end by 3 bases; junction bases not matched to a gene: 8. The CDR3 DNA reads TGTGCCAGCAGCCCACAGGGGGCGCTTTTCTACGAGCAGTACTTC. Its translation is CASSPQGALFYEQYF.

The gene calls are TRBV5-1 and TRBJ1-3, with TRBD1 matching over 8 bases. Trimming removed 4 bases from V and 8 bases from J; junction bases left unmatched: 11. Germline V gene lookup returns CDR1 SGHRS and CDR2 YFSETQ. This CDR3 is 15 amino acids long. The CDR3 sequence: CASSPTGQGLDTIYF. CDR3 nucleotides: TGCGCCAGCAGCCCGACTGGACAGGGCTTGGACACCATATATTTT.

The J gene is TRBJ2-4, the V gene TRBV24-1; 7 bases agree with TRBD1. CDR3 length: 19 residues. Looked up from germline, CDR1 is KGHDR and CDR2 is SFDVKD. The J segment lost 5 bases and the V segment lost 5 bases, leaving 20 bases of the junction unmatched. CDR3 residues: CATSGPGTECFFCENIQYF. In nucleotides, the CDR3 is TGTGCCACCAGTGGGCCTGGGACAGAATGTTTTTTTTGCGAAAACATTCAGTACTTC.

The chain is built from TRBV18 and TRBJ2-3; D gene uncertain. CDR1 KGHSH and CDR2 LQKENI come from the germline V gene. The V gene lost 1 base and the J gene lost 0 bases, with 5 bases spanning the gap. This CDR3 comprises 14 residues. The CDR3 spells CASSPQRSTDTQYF. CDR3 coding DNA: TGTGCCAGCTCACCACAGCGTAGCACAGATACGCAGTATTTT.

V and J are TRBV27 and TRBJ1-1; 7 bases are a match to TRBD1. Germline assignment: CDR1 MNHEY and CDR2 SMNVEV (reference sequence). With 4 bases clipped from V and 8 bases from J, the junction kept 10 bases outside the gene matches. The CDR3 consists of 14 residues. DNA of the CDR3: TGTGCCAGCAGTTCAACCACACTCAGGGGGGAAGCTTTCTTT. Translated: CASSSTTLRGEAFF.

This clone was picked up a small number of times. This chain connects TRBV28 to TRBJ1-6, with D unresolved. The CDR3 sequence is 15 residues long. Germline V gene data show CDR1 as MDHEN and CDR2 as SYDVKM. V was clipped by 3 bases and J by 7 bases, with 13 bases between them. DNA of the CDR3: TGTGCCAGCAGTTTTTGGTTTACAGCCAATTCACCCCTCCACTTT. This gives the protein CASSFWFTANSPLHF.

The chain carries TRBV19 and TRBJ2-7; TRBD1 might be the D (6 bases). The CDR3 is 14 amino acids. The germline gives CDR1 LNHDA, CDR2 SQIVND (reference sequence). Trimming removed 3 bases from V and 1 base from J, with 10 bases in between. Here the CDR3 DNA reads TGTGCCAGTAGTATCTCAGGACAGTCCTACGAGCAGTACTTC. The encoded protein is CASSISGQSYEQYF.

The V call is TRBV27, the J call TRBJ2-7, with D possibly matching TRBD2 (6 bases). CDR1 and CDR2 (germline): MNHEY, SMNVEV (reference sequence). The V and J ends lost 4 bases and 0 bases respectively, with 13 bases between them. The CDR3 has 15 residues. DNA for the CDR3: TGTGCCAGCAGTTGGGACTGGATCAGCTCCTACGAGCAGTACTTC. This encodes CASSWDWISSYEQYF.

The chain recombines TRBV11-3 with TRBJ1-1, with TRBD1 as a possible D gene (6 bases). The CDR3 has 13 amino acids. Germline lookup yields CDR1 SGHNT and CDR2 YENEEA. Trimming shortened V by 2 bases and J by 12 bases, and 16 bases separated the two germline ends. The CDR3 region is CASSLLPDSVTFF. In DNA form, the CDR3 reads TGTGCCAGCAGCTTATTGCCGGACAGTGTGACTTTCTTT.

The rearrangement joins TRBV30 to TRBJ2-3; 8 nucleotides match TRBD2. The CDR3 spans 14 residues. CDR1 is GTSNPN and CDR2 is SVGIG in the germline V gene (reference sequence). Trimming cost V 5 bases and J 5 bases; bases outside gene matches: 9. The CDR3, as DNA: TGTGCCTGGGGAGCGGGAGCCGAGAGAGATACGCAGTATTTT. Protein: CAWGAGAERDTQYF.

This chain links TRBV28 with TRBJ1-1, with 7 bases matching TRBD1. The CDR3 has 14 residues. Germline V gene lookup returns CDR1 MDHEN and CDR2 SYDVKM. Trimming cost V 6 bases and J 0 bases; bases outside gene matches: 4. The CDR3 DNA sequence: TGTGCCAGCAGACTACAGGGGATGAACACTGAAGCTTTCTTT. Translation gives CASRLQGMNTEAFF.